The 10 T cell receptor beta chains below all came from one sample that was sequenced in a study of patients and donors after allogeneic stem cell transplantation. TCRdb independently ran MiXCR on the RT-PCR reads; one entry per CDR3 protein. Found here are approximately 210,000 distinct CDR3 sequences, 41% of them singletons; the top ten hold around 35%. Material: blood, either unsorted or a sorted T cell fraction (not recorded which). Receptors originate from a human donor who was either an allogeneic HSCT recipient or a stem cell or donor lymphocyte infusion donor (not recorded which). It is not recorded whose cells these are; they may come from a transplant donor.

This clonotype was detected only a few times. The chain has TRBV6-6 and TRBJ2-4; 9 nucleotides agree with TRBD2. J gave up 0 bases and V 5 bases, and 8 bases lay outside the gene matches. The CDR3 spans 17 residues. The germline CDR1 and CDR2 sequences are MNHNY and SVGAGI (reference sequence). CDR3 nucleotides: TGTGCCAGCAGTGAGACTAGCGGCCAATTAGCCAAAAACATTCAGTACTTC. Translating gives CASSETSGQLAKNIQYF.

The V call is TRBV3-1, the J call TRBJ2-3, with 9 bases lining up with TRBD1. The CDR3 extends over 15 amino acids. Unmatched junction bases numbered 9, after V lost 5 bases and J lost 6 bases. CDR1 LGHDT and CDR2 YNNKEL come from the germline V gene (reference sequence). This CDR3 reads CASSVPGQGKDTQYF. CDR3 nucleotide sequence: TGTGCCAGCAGCGTGCCGGGACAGGGAAAGGATACGCAGTATTTT.

The chain is built from TRBV6-6 and TRBJ1-1; D is uncertain. From germline, CDR1 is MNHNY and CDR2 SVGAGI (reference sequence). Trimming pared 2 bases from V and 9 bases from J, leaving 13 bases between. The CDR3 is made up of 13 amino acids. The CDR3 loop reads CASSYEPEGKAFF. The CDR3 DNA reads TGTGCCAGCAGTTACGAGCCGGAAGGAAAAGCTTTCTTT.

The table lists this clonotype with a few counts. V is TRBV20-1 and J is TRBJ2-3; the match to TRBD1 covers 8 bases. Germline V gene data show CDR1 as DFQATT and CDR2 as SNEGSKA (reference sequence). This CDR3 is 12 amino acids long. J lost 5 bases, V lost 6 bases, and 4 bases had no gene match. DNA of the CDR3: TGCAGTGCCATAGACAGGGGAGATACGCAGTATTTT. Protein product: CSAIDRGDTQYF.

The genes are TRBV28 and TRBJ2-1, with 11 bases fitting TRBD1. V gave up 2 bases and J gave up 6 bases; unmatched junction bases: 3. Germline V lookup: CDR1 MDHEN, CDR2 SYDVKM. The CDR3 contains 15 residues. In DNA form, the CDR3 reads TGTGCCAGCAGTTTACCTGGACAGGGGGCCAATGAGCAGTTCTTC. The encoded protein is CASSLPGQGANEQFF.

This clonotype was seen a handful of times. The gene calls are TRBV12-3 or TRBV12-4 and TRBJ1-2; 9 nucleotides agree with TRBD1. The trim removed 3 bases at V and 7 bases at J, leaving 6 bases unmatched. CDR3 length: 14 amino acids. CDR3: CASSFLQGAGGYTF. Written as DNA, the CDR3 is TGTGCCAGCAGTTTTTTACAGGGGGCCGGTGGCTACACCTTC.

V is TRBV29-1 and J is TRBJ1-1, with D possibly being TRBD1 (5 bases). Germline V gene data show CDR1 as SQVTM and CDR2 as ANQGSEA. Trimming stripped 4 bases from V and 11 bases from J, with 14 bases between. This CDR3 spans 11 amino acids. The DNA for the CDR3 is TGCAGCGTTGTGGGGGGTGACGGGGCTTTCTTT. Translation gives CSVVGGDGAFF.

This clonotype has more than one count but fewer than ten. The chain couples TRBV18 to TRBJ1-2, with D hard to call. The CDR3 totals 15 residues. The germline CDR1 and CDR2 sequences are KGHSH and LQKENI. Trimming left V 2 bases short and J 7 bases short, with 17 bases between. The CDR3 reads CASSPSANPESGYTF. Written as DNA, the CDR3 is TGTGCCAGCTCACCAAGCGCAAATCCGGAGAGTGGCTACACCTTC.

The chain carries TRBV12-3 or TRBV12-4 and TRBJ2-3; D might be TRBD1 (6 bases). This CDR3 is built from 16 residues. V was shortened by 5 bases and J by 0 bases, with 15 bases between the two germline ends. The CDR3 protein is CASSDWTDASTDTQYF. CDR3 in DNA: TGTGCCAGCAGTGATTGGACAGACGCAAGCACAGATACGCAGTATTTT.

The V gene is TRBV6-5, the J gene TRBJ1-6, with 8 nucleotides matching TRBD1. Germline CDR1 and CDR2: MNHEY and SVGAGI. Germline trimming cut 1 base from V and 7 bases from J; bases unmatched to any gene: 9. The CDR3 has 17 residues. CDR3 sequence (DNA): TGTGCCAGCAGTTACTTTGCTCGGACAGGGCTAAATTCACCCCTCCACTTT. As protein: CASSYFARTGLNSPLHF.